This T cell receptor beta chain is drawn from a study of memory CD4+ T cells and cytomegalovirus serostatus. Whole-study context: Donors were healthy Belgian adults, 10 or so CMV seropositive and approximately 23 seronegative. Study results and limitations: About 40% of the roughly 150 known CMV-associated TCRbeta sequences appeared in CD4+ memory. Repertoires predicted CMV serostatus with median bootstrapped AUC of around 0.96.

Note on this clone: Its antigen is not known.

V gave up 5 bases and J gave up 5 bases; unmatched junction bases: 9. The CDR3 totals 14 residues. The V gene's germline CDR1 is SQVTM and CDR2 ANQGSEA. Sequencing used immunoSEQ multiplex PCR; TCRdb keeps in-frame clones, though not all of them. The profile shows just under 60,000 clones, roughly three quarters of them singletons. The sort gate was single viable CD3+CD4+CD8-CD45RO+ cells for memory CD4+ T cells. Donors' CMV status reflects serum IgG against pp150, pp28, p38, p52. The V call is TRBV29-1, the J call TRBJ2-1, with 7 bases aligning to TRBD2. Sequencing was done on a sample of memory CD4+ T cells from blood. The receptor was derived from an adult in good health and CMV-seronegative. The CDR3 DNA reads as TGCAGCGTTTCTACCGGGACTACTGACAATGAGCAGTTCTTC. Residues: CSVSTGTTDNEQFF.